Here is one T cell receptor beta chain with its context. Its target is unknown. The junction shows a germline mismatch at one end, possibly a read error. Splitting the CD4+ cells yielded a CD45RA+ naive subset and a CD45RA-negative memory subset. Assay: immunoSEQ multiplex PCR; the TCRdb copy retains only in-frame clones and omits some. The sample has 1,500,000 or so clones; roughly 96% are singletons. The data were taken from a study of shared clonotypes between healthy human individuals. Study-wide background: The study used three CD4 naive, three CD4 memory, two CD8 naive and one CD8 memory plate per donor.

Broader study findings: In contrast to clonotypes shared by all four donors, non-shared clonotypes had lower generation probabilities.

The receptor was derived from a man aged 25-45 years in good health. The sequenced material came from naive CD4+ T cells sorted from blood. Subset specified: CD45RA+ positively selected.

CDR3 sequence reads: CSAELAAKETQYF. Written as DNA, the CDR3 is TGCAGCGCTGAACTAGCGGCCAAAGAGACCCAGTACTTC. The chain carries TRBV29-1 and TRBJ2-5; 8 bases agree with TRBD2. Germline V gives CDR1 SQVTM, CDR2 ANQGSEA. The CDR3 sequence is 13 residues long.